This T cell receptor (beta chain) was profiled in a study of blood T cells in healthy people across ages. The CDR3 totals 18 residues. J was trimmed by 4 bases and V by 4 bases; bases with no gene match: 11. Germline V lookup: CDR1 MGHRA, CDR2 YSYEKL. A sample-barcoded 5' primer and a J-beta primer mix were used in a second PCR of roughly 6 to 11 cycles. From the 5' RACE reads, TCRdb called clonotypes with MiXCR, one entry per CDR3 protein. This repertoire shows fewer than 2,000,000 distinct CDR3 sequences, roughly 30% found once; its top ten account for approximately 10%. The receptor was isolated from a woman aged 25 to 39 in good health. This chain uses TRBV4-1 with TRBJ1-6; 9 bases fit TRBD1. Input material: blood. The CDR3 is CASSREWTGDAYNSPLHF. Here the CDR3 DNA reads TGCGCCAGCAGCCGGGAATGGACAGGGGACGCATATAATTCACCCCTCCACTTT.